Listed below are T cell receptor beta chains from one sample, sequenced in a study of T cell repertoires in cytomegalovirus infection. TCRdb called the reads again in MiXCR, with one record for every CDR3 protein. In the table there are about 230,000 distinct CDR3 sequences, about 20% of which are singletons. The sequenced material came from CD8+ T cells from PBMCs. These receptors all stem from a human donor in good health (CMV status not recorded). Some clones in this sample may be carry-over from other donors' samples. Both conserved end residues are part of each CDR3. A D gene is named only where the DNA matches it firmly. The size field is filled for only some rows; it gives once, few, many or a size class.

abundance | d_gene | j_gene | v_gene | CDR3nt | CDR3aa
few | TRBD1 | TRBJ1-1 | TRBV29-1 | TGCAGCGTCGTAACTTTTGACAGGGGGACTGAAGCTTTCTTT | CSVVTFDRGTEAFF
NA | TRBD2 | TRBJ2-3 | TRBV20-1 | TGCAGTGCTCGAAGCCTAGCGGGGGGGACAGATACGCAGTATTTT | CSARSLAGGTDTQYF
NA | TRBD1 | TRBJ2-7 | TRBV2 | TGTGCCAGCAGTGGGGGTACAGGGGGCAGCGAGCAGTACTTC | CASSGGTGGSEQYF
few | NA | TRBJ1-2 | TRBV29-1 | TGCAGCGCCTACCCCGTCGAGGATGGCTACACCTTC | CSAYPVEDGYTF
few | NA | TRBJ1-1 | TRBV13 | TGTGCCAGCAGCGGTGGGACGTTGGGGACTGAAGCTTTCTTT | CASSGGTLGTEAFF
NA | NA | TRBJ2-1 | TRBV2 | TGTGCCAGCAGCCCCCCACAGGGCAACAATGAGCAGTTCTTC | CASSPPQGNNEQFF
many | TRBD1 | TRBJ2-1 | TRBV5-4 | TGTGCCAGCAGCACTATCGACAGGGCCCATGAGCAGTTCTTC | CASSTIDRAHEQFF
once | NA | TRBJ2-2 | TRBV10-3 | TGTGCCATCAGTGAGTCTCCTTCCGACAGACCCGGCTGGGAGCTGTTTTTT | CAISESPSDRPGWELFF
NA | NA | TRBJ2-3 | TRBV2 | TGTGCCACCCGGACGAGAACCACAGATACGCAGTATTTT | CATRTRTTDTQYF
NA | TRBD2 | TRBJ2-1 | TRBV4-1 | TGCGCCAGCAGCCCCCAGGGAGCGGGGGGGATAAATTACAATGAGCAGTTCTTC | CASSPQGAGGINYNEQFF
once | NA | TRBJ2-3 | TRBV20-1 | TGCAGTGCTAGCGACGGACTCACAGATACGCAGTATTTT | CSASDGLTDTQYF
NA | TRBD1 | TRBJ2-3 | TRBV4-1 | TGCGCCAGCAGCTATCCCGGGACAGGGGGCACAGATACGCAGTATTTT | CASSYPGTGGTDTQYF
NA | TRBD1 | TRBJ1-1 | TRBV28 | TGTGCCAGCAGCCTGGGACAGTATGAAGCTTTCTTT | CASSLGQYEAFF
NA | NA | TRBJ2-3 | TRBV12-3/TRBV12-4 | TGTGCCAGCAGCTGGACAGGCACAGATACGCAGTATTTT | CASSWTGTDTQYF
NA | NA | TRBJ2-1 | TRBV7-9 | TGTGCCAGCAGCTTAGGATGGGGTTCCATGGATGAGCAGTTCTTC | CASSLGWGSMDEQFF
NA | NA | TRBJ2-1 | TRBV29-1 | TGCAGCGTTGCCCGGTCGGGCGCCTACAATGAGCAGTTCTTC | CSVARSGAYNEQFF
NA | NA | TRBJ2-5 | TRBV7-9 | TGTGCCAGCAGCCCACCCCTGGAGGGGCAAGAGACCCAGTACTTC | CASSPPLEGQETQYF
NA | TRBD2 | TRBJ2-5 | TRBV15 | TGTGCCACCAGCAGAGAGGGGGGTGGGGGTGAGATCCCGACTAGCGTACAAGAGACCCAGTACTTC | CATSREGGGGEIPTSVQETQYF
NA | NA | TRBJ1-2 | TRBV9 | TGTGCCAGCAGCGTAGCTCGTGGGGCTTCTCCCTATGGCTACACCTTC | CASSVARGASPYGYTF
many | TRBD1 | TRBJ2-3 | TRBV12-3/TRBV12-4 | TGTGCCAGCGGAAGGACAGGGATGGCAGATACGCAGTATTTT | CASGRTGMADTQYF
few | NA | TRBJ2-7 | TRBV12-3/TRBV12-4 | TGTGCCAGCAGTCAATACAGCTCCTACGAGCAGTACTTC | CASSQYSSYEQYF